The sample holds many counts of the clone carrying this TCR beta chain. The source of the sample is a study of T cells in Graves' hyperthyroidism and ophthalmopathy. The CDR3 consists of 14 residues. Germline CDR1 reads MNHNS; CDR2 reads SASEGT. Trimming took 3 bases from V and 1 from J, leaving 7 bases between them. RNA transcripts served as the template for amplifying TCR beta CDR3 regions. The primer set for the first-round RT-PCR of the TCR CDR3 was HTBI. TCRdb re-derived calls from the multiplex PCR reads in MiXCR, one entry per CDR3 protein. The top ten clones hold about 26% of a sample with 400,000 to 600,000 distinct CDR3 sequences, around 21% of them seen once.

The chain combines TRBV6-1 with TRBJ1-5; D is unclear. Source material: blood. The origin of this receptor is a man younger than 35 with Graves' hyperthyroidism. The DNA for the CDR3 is TGTGCCAGCAGTGAGGGGAAGAGCAATCAGCCCCAGCATTTT. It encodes CASSEGKSNQPQHF.